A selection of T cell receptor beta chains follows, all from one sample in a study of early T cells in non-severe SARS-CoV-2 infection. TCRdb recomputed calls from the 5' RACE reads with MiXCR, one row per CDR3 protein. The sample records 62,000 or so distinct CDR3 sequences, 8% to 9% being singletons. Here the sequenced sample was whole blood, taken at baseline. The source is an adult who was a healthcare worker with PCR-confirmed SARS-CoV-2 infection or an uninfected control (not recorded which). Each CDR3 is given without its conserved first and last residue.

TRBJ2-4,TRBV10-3,AISEDRQGAKNIQY
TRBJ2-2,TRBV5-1,ASSLVGATNTGELF
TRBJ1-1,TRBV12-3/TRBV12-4,ASSFQGLNTEAF
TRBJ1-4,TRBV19,ASSISGINEKLF
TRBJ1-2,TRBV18,ASSPMRGKINYGYT
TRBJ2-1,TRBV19,ASSADRDEQF
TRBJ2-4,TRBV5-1,ASSFLADAKNIQY
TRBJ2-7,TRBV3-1,ASSQAHEQY
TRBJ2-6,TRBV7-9,ASSSGLAGIGANVLT
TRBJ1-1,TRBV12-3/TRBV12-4,ASILGGHTEAF
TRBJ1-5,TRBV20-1,SARTGVINQPQH
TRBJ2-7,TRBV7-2,ASSLRWGLAVYEQY
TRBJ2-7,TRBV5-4,ASSFPGQGPEQY
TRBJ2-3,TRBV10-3,AISGRHTGLDTQY
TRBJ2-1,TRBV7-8,ASSFHGDGGDEQF
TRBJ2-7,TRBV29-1,SVTQGGEQY
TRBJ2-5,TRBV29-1,SVDSLQETQY
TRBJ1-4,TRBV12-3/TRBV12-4,ASSFLRGGKLF
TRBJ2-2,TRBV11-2,ASRWGQSYGELF
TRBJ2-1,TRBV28,ASSYRTGFRHEQF
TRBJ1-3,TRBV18,ASSPTPTGGSGNTIY
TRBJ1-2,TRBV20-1,SAPGSQAGYGYT
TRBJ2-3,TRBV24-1,ATSDPDPLVSDTQY
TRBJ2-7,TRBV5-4,ASSSRLEGEQY
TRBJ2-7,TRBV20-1,SARIAYEQY
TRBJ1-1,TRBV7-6,ASSPLRSELAEAF
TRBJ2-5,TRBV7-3,ASSGGQGAAETQY
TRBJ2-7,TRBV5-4,ASSLRSGATYEQY
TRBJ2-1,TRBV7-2,ASSLGDRGSYNEQF
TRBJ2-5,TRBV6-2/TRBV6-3,ASSYVAGQETQY
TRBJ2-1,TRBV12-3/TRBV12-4,ASRRTSGSYNEQF
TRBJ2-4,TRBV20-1,SARWRGNIQY
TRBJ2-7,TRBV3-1,ASSRLAGEDEQY
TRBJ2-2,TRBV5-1,ASSPGRLPGELF
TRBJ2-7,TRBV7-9,ASSQGTSGYEQY
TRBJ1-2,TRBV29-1,SVPTGGRSGYT
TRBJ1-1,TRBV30,AWSGQPNTEAF
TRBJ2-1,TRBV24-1,ATSALPGTGDNEQF
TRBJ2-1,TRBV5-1,ASNRDSRTLNEQF
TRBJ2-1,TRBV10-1,ASSVGLAGGFDEQF
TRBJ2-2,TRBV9,ASSIDDNTGELF
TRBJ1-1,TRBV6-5,ASSLGQGSAF
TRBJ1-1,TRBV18,ASSPGAGGNTEAF
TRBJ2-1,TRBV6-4,ASSVSGTRPYNEQF
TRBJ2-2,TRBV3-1,ASSRTSSGGANTGELF
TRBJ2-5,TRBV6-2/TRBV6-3,ASSRTLTLQETQY
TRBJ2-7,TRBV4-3,ASSPGTSGRSEQY
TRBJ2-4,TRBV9,ASSVDPSTQAKNIQY
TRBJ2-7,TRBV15,ATSVAYEQY
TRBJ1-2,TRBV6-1,ASSENSLVYGYT
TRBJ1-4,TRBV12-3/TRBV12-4,ASSRIAVQGANEKLF
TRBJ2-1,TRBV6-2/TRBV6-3,ASITNEQF